Sequencing of this T cell receptor beta chain was carried out in a study of blood T cells in healthy people across ages. Whole-study results and caveats: Long-lived and aged donors differed, with more naive CD4+ cells and higher diversity in the long-lived.

About this clonotype itself: No antigen is known for it.

Next came a second PCR, run for roughly 6 to 11 cycles, which used a sample-barcoded 5' primer along with a J-beta primer mix. Each CDR3 protein gets one entry after TCRdb re-called the 5' RACE reads with MiXCR. Of over 500,000 distinct CDR3 sequences in the sample, about 29% were seen once. Germline values: CDR1 MGHDK, CDR2 SYGVNS. This CDR3 has 16 residues. The germline V and J ends were trimmed by 3 bases and 0 bases, with 13 bases remaining between them. These data were also filed under a second study, of T cells of mothers and their children. As that study records: Reads obtained per mother exceeded 9.5 million TCR beta CDR3 reads, with several million obtained per child.

V and J are TRBV25-1 and TRBJ2-3; D ambiguous. The sequenced sample consisted of blood. This clonotype was sampled from a boy under 10 years old in good health. The CDR3 coding sequence is TGTGCCAGCAGTGAGAAGGGTGGCCTTAGCACAGATACGCAGTATTTT. It codes for CASSEKGGLSTDTQYF.